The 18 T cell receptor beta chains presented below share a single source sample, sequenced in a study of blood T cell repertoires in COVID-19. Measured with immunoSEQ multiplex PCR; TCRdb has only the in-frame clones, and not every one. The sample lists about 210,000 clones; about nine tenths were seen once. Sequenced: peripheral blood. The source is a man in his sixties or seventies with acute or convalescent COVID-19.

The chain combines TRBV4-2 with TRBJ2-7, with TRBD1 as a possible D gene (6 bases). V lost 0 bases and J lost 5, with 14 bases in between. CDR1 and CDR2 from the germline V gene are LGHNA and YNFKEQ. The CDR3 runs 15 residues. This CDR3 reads CASSQDWTASDEQYF. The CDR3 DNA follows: TGTGCCAGCAGCCAAGACTGGACAGCCAGTGACGAGCAGTACTTC.

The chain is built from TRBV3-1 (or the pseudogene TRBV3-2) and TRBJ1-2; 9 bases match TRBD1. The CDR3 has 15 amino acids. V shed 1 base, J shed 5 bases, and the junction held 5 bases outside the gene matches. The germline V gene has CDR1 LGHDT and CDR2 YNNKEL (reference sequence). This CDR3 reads CASSQGTGEWYGYTF. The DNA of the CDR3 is TGTGCCAGCAGCCAAGGGACAGGGGAATGGTATGGCTACACCTTC.

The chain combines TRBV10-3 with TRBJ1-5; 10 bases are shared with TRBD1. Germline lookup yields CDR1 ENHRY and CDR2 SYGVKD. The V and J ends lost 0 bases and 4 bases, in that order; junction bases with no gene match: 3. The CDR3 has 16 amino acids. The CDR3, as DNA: TGTGCCATCAGTGAGTCTCCGGGACAGGGGAATCAGCCCCAGCATTTT. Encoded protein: CAISESPGQGNQPQHF.

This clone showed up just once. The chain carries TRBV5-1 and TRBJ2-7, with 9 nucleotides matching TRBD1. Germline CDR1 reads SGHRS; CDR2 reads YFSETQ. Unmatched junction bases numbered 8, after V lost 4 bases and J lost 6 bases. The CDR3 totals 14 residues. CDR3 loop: CASSLGTGPLEQYF. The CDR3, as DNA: TGCGCCAGCAGCCTCGGGACAGGGCCCCTCGAGCAGTACTTC.

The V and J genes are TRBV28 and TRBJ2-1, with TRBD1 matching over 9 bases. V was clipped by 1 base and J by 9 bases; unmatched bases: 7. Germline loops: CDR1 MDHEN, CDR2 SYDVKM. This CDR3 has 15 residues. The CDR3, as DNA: TGTGCCAGCAGTTTATTACGCCGGACAGGGGTTGAGCAGTTCTTC. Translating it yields CASSLLRRTGVEQFF. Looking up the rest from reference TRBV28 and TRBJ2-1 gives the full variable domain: DVKVTQSSRYLVKRTGEKVFLECVQDMDHENMFWYRQDPGLGLRLIYFSYDVKMKEKGDIPEGYSVSREKKERFSLILESASTNQTSMYLCASSLLRRTGVEQFFGPGTRLTVL.

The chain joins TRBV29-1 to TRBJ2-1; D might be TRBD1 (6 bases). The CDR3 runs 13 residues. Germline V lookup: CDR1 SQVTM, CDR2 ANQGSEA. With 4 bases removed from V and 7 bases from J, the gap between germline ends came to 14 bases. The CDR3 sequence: CSVGVGARNEQFF. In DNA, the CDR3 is TGCAGCGTTGGGGTGGGGGCAAGGAATGAGCAGTTCTTC.

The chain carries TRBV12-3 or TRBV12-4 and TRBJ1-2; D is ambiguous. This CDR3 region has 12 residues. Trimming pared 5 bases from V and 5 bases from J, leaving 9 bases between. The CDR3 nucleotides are TGTGCCAGCAGTCCTGACACGTATGGCTACACCTTC. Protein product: CASSPDTYGYTF.

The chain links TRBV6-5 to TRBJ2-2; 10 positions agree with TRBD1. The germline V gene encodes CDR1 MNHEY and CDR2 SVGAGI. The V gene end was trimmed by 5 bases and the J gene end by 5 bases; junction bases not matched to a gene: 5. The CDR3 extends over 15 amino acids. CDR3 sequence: CASSPRDRGTGELFF. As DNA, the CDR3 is TGTGCCAGCAGTCCCCGGGACAGGGGAACCGGGGAGCTGTTTTTT.

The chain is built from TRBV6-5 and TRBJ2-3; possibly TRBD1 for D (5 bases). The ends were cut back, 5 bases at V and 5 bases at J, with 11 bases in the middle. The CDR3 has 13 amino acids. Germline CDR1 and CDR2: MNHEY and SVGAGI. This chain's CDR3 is CASSPRVVDTQYF. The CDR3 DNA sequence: TGTGCCAGCAGTCCCAGGGTTGTAGATACGCAGTATTTT.

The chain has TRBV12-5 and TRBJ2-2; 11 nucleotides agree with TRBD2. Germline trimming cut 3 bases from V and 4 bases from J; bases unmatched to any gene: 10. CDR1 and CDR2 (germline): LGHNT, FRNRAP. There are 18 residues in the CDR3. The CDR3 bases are TGTGCTAGTGGTTTAAGGCTAGCGGGAGGCCGGGTCACCGGGGAGCTGTTTTTT. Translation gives CASGLRLAGGRVTGELFF.

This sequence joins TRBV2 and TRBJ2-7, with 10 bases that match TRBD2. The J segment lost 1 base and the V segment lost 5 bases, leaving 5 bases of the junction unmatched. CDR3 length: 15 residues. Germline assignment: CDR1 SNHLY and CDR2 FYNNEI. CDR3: CASSSATSGSYEQYF. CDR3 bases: TGTGCCAGCAGTTCTGCGACTAGCGGGTCCTACGAGCAGTACTTC.

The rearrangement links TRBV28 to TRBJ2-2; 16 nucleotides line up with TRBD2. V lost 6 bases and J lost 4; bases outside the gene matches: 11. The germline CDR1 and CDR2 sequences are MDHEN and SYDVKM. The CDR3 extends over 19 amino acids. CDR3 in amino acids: CASRTPPGLAGGGTGELFF. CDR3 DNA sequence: TGTGCCAGCAGAACCCCGCCGGGACTAGCGGGAGGGGGCACCGGGGAGCTGTTTTTT.

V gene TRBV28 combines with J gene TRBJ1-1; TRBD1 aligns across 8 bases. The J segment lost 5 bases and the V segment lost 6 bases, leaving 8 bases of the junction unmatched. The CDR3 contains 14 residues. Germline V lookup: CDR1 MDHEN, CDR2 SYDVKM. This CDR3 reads CASSLWTGRTEAFF. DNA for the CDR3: TGTGCCAGCAGCCTGTGGACAGGGAGGACTGAAGCTTTCTTT.

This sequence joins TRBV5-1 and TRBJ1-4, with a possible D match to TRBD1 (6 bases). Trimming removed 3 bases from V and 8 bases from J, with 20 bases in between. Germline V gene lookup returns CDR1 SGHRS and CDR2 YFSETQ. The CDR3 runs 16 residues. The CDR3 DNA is TGCGCCAGCAGCTCAGATGACAAGGGGGTAGGCGAAAAACTGTTTTTT. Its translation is CASSSDDKGVGEKLFF.

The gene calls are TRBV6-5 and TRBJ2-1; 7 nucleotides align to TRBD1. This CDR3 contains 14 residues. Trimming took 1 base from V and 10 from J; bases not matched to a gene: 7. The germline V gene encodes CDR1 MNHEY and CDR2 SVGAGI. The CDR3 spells CASSYFRQGYEQFF. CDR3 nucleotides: TGTGCCAGCAGTTACTTCCGACAGGGATACGAGCAGTTCTTC.

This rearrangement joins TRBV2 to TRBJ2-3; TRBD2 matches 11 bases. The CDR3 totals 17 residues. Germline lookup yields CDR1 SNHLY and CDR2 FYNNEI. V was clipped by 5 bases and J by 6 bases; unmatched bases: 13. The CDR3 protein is CASSSRTSGYAGDTQYF. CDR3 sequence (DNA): TGTGCCAGCAGTAGCCGGACTAGCGGGTACGCTGGTGATACGCAGTATTTT.

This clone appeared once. The CDR3 protein is CASSQDRGRGGVETQYF. The CDR3 DNA sequence: TGCGCCAGCAGCCAAGATAGGGGTAGGGGCGGGGTAGAGACCCAGTACTTC. The J gene is TRBJ2-5, the V gene TRBV4-1; TRBD2 might be the D (6 bases). The V end lost 0 bases, the J end lost 4 bases, and 18 bases lay between the germline ends. The CDR3 totals 17 residues. Per the germline V gene, CDR1 is MGHRA and CDR2 is YSYEKL.

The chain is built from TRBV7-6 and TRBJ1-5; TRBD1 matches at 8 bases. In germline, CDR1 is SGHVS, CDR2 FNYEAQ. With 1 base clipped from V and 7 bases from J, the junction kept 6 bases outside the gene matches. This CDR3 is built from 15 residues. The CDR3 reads CASSLEDRVRQPQHF. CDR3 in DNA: TGTGCCAGCAGCTTAGAGGACAGGGTAAGACAGCCCCAGCATTTT.